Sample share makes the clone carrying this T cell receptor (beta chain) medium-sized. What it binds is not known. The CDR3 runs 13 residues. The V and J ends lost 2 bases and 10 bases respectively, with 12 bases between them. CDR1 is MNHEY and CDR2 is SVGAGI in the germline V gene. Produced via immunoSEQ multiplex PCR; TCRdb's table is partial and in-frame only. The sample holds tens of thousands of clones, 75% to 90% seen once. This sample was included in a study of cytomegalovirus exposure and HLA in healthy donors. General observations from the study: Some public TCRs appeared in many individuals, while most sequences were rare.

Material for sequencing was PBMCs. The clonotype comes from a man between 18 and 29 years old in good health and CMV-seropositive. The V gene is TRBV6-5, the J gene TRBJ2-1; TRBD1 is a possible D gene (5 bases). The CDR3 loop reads CASSYDQGGEQFF. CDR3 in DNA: TGTGCCAGCAGTTACGACCAGGGTGGAGAGCAGTTCTTC.